This T cell receptor (beta chain) was identified during a study of CD8 T cells in ankylosing spondylitis. Points from the study as a whole: The clones that were linked to disease were reported to be significantly enriched in matched synovial fluid samples from ankylosing spondylitis patients. Disease-linked clones displayed a CD8+ phenotype and appeared relatively rarely in peripheral blood. Among TCR beta sequences, a motif of eight or nine highly homologous variants appeared characteristic of ankylosing spondylitis blood.

This clonotype has at least ten counts. The antigen remains undetermined. Quantitative 5'-RACE was performed with molecular barcodes, and it yielded the TCR beta libraries. TCRdb redid the calling of the 5' RACE reads with MiXCR, one entry per CDR3 protein. Here the sample spans 350,000 or so distinct CDR3 sequences, roughly 15% being singletons. Germline lookup yields CDR1 DFQATT and CDR2 SNEGSKA (reference sequence). The V gene lost 1 base and the J gene lost 2 bases, with 18 bases spanning the gap. CDR3 length equals 16 residues. The TCR sequence derives from a male donor with ankylosing spondylitis or in good health (not recorded which). The chain joins TRBV20-1 to TRBJ2-7, with D perhaps matching TRBD1 (5 bases). Sequencing was done on a sample of blood, either unsorted or a sorted T cell fraction (not recorded which). CDR3 sequence: CSARAPVQGYPYEQYF. In DNA form, the CDR3 reads TGCAGTGCTAGAGCGCCGGTTCAGGGATACCCCTACGAGCAGTACTTC.